This T cell receptor beta chain emerged from a study of blood T cell repertoires in COVID-19. Turning to the study itself: COVID-19 samples collected from the United States, Italy and Spain covered acute and convalescent phases. From T cells, B-cell-depleted T cells, or PBMCs came the material, which was cDNA or gDNA.

How the authors handled the data: How many nucleated cells were present was estimated from reference gene primer amplification. Assay: immunoSEQ multiplex PCR; the TCRdb copy retains only in-frame clones and omits some. Clone size and the V and J calls come from that table; the DNA yielded D and trimming. Among 27,000 or so clones, roughly 85% were seen once, and the ten largest hold roughly 7.7%. Source material: peripheral blood. The source of this sequence is a woman between 50 and 59 years old with active COVID-19.

The CDR3 protein is CASSSGGVVTQYF. CDR3 coding DNA: TGTGCCAGCAGCTCCGGGGGGGTTGTGACCCAGTACTTC. This chain links TRBV11-2 with TRBJ2-5; 8 bases match TRBD2. The germline V gene encodes CDR1 SGHAT and CDR2 FQNNGV. V lost 4 bases, J lost 7 bases, and 5 bases stayed unmatched. The CDR3 length is 13 residues.